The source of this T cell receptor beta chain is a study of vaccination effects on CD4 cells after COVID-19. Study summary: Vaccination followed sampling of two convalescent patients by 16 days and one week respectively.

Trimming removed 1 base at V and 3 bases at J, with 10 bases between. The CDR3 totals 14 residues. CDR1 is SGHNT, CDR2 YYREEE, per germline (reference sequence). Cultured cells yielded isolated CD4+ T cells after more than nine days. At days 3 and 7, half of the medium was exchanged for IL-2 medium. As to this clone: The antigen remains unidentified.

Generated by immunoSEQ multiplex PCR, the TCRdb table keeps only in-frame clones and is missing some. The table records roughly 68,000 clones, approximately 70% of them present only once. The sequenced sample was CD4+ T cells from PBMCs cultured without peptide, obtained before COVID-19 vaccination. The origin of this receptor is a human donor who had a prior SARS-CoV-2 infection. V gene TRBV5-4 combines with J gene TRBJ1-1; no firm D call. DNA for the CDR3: TGTGCCAGCAGCTTGCGTCACACAGACACTGAAGCTTTCTTT. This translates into CASSLRHTDTEAFF.